This T cell receptor beta chain was found in a study of CD8+ T cells in alopecia areata. For the study at large: Tofacitinib was taken orally by treated patients, and the dose was 5 to 10 mg twice daily. The drug, tofacitinib, lasted 6 to 18 months, followed by 6 months off drug. Whole-study results and caveats: More clonal than normal scalp was lesional scalp, particularly alopecia totalis/universalis.

Peripheral blood samples and lesional scalp punch biopsies were obtained from alopecia areata patients. V lost 3 bases to trimming and J lost 2 bases, with 11 bases between them. The CDR3 extends over 14 amino acids. Germline V gene sequence: CDR1 KGHSH, CDR2 LQKENI. RNA, once extracted, was reverse transcribed into cDNA for use as the sequencing template. The assay was immunoSEQ multiplex PCR, and TCRdb's table has in-frame clones only and misses some. In the table there are approximately 8,000 clones, around 69% of which are singletons. In the case of this clone: Its antigen is as yet unknown.

V is TRBV18 and J is TRBJ2-7, with D tentatively TRBD1 (6 bases). Here the sequenced sample was skin, taken at week 0. This clonotype originated in a human donor with alopecia areata. The CDR3 coding sequence is TGTGCCAGCTCACCTCCAGGGGTCCCCTACGAGCAGTACTTC. Its translation is CASSPPGVPYEQYF.